Listed below are T cell receptor beta chains from one sample, sequenced in a study of CD8 T cells in Susac syndrome. TCRdb analysed the immunoSEQ multiplex PCR reads with MiXCR anew, one entry per CDR3 protein. Of some 160,000 distinct CDR3 sequences in the sample, around 94% were seen once. Sequenced material: CD4+ T cells from PBMCs. These receptors were collected from a human donor with Susac syndrome. CDR3s include the opening cysteine and the closing phenylalanine or tryptophan. Each record gives: D gene, V gene, clone size, J gene, CDR3 protein, CDR3 DNA. The D gene is left open where the match is weak. Rows may omit the clone size; those that give it use once, few, many or a size class.

.,TRBV7-9,.,TRBJ2-1,CASSPGSFTYNEQFF,TGTGCCAGCAGCCCTGGCAGCTTTACCTACAATGAGCAGTTCTTC
.,TRBV3-1,.,TRBJ2-6,CASSDIFGGANVLTF,TGTGCCAGCAGCGATATTTTCGGAGGGGCCAACGTCCTGACTTTC
TRBD1,TRBV12-5,.,TRBJ1-1,CASGLVTGGTEAFF,TGTGCTAGTGGTTTGGTAACAGGGGGGACTGAAGCTTTCTTT
.,TRBV7-3,.,TRBJ1-4,CASSDSWTDEKLFF,TGTGCCAGCAGCGATTCCTGGACAGACGAAAAACTGTTTTTT
TRBD1,TRBV6-2/TRBV6-3,once,TRBJ1-1,CASTDRGGSTEAFF,TGTGCCAGCACCGACAGGGGAGGGAGCACTGAAGCTTTCTTT
.,TRBV4-1,once,TRBJ2-5,CASSQDRYQETQYF,TGCGCCAGCAGCCAAGACCGGTACCAAGAGACCCAGTACTTC
.,TRBV6-5,.,TRBJ2-7,CASSYSIGASSYEQYF,TGTGCCAGCAGTTACTCGATTGGGGCCAGCTCCTACGAGCAGTACTTC
.,TRBV20-1,.,TRBJ1-2,CSASREAGYTF,TGCAGTGCTAGTAGGGAGGCTGGCTACACCTTC
.,TRBV3-1,.,TRBJ2-4,CASSPRLGGNIQYF,TGTGCCAGCAGCCCGCGTCTAGGGGGAAACATTCAGTACTTC
.,TRBV6-5,.,TRBJ2-7,CASSYAPGTPTFYEQYF,TGTGCCAGCAGCTACGCACCAGGAACCCCCACGTTCTACGAGCAGTACTTC
.,TRBV12-3/TRBV12-4,.,TRBJ1-6,CASRKIRVEDSPLHF,TGTGCCAGCAGAAAAATCAGGGTTGAGGATTCACCCCTCCACTTT
.,TRBV6-5,.,TRBJ1-1,CASSYGTGEAFF,TGTGCCAGCAGTTACGGTACAGGGGAAGCTTTCTTT
TRBD1,TRBV19,.,TRBJ1-1,CASSPHDRDEAFF,TGTGCCAGTAGTCCCCATGACAGGGATGAAGCTTTCTTT
TRBD1,TRBV2,.,TRBJ1-1,CASIRGPNTEAFF,TGTGCCAGCATCAGGGGGCCGAACACTGAAGCTTTCTTT
.,TRBV6-5,.,TRBJ2-3,CASMRDFTDTQYF,TGTGCCAGCATGCGGGACTTCACAGATACGCAGTATTTT
TRBD1,TRBV20-1,.,TRBJ2-1,CSASQGVPYNEQFF,TGCAGTGCTTCTCAGGGGGTCCCCTACAATGAGCAGTTCTTC
.,TRBV4-2,.,TRBJ1-1,CASSQQGVGDTEAFF,TGTGCCAGCAGCCAACAAGGGGTAGGCGACACTGAAGCTTTCTTT
TRBD1,TRBV5-1,.,TRBJ1-1,CASSLRTGKDGEAFF,TGCGCCAGCAGCCTCCGGACAGGGAAGGACGGTGAAGCTTTCTTT
TRBD2,TRBV29-1,.,TRBJ2-5,CSVEDWGLAGGPPQETQYF,TGCAGCGTTGAAGATTGGGGACTAGCGGGGGGGCCTCCCCAAGAGACCCAGTACTTC
.,TRBV15,.,TRBJ1-2,CATSRDTHGYGYTF,TGTGCCACCAGCAGAGATACACACGGGTATGGCTACACCTTC
.,TRBV7-9,.,TRBJ1-1,CASSLLRSEAFF,TGTGCCAGCAGCTTATTACGGTCTGAAGCTTTCTTT
.,TRBV6-5,.,TRBJ1-5,CASSYLPVGGNQPQHF,TGTGCCAGCAGTTACCTCCCGGTGGGGGGCAATCAGCCCCAGCATTTT
.,TRBV4-1,.,TRBJ1-5,CASSQDHGDQPQHF,TGCGCCAGCAGCCAAGATCATGGGGATCAGCCCCAGCATTTT
.,TRBV2,.,TRBJ2-3,CASSVSNGPTDTQYF,TGTGCCAGCAGTGTGTCTAACGGGCCGACAGATACGCAGTATTTT
TRBD1,TRBV29-1,.,TRBJ1-2,CSVEDPRQGGSYTF,TGCAGCGTTGAAGATCCGCGACAGGGAGGAAGCTACACCTTC
.,TRBV29-1,.,TRBJ2-2,CSVGGGANTGELFF,TGCAGCGTTGGAGGGGGGGCTAACACCGGGGAGCTGTTTTTT
.,TRBV7-6,.,TRBJ2-7,CASSNGRSYEQYF,TGTGCCAGCTCCAATGGGAGGAGCTACGAGCAGTACTTC
TRBD2,TRBV12-3/TRBV12-4,.,TRBJ2-1,CASSLGLAGGLSF,TGTGCCAGCAGTCTCGGACTAGCGGGGGGCTTAAGCTTC
.,TRBV7-2,.,TRBJ2-5,CASGGRLYQETQYF,TGTGCCAGCGGGGGGAGACTGTACCAAGAGACCCAGTACTTC
TRBD2,TRBV20-1,once,TRBJ2-1,CSARPGLVGDEQFF,TGCAGTGCTAGACCGGGACTAGTGGGAGATGAGCAGTTCTTC
TRBD2,TRBV10-3,once,TRBJ2-1,CAISDLGLAGSYNEQFF,TGTGCCATCAGTGATTTGGGACTAGCCGGCTCCTACAATGAGCAGTTCTTC
TRBD1,TRBV9,.,TRBJ2-6,CASSAGTASVLTF,TGTGCCAGCAGCGCGGGGACAGCTTCCGTCCTGACTTTC
.,TRBV4-2,.,TRBJ2-3,CASSFTGIKTDTQYF,TGTGCCAGCAGCTTCACGGGTATCAAGACAGATACGCAGTATTTT
.,TRBV16,.,TRBJ2-1,CASSQFRDNEQFF,TGTGCCAGCAGCCAATTCAGGGATAATGAGCAGTTCTTC
.,TRBV7-9,once,TRBJ2-7,CASSPPAGLTYEQYF,TGTGCCAGCAGCCCGCCGGCAGGTTTGACTTACGAGCAGTACTTC
TRBD1,TRBV2,.,TRBJ1-5,CASRPGQGYQPQHF,TGTGCCTCCCGCCCCGGACAGGGCTATCAGCCCCAGCATTTT
TRBD1,TRBV10-3,.,TRBJ2-5,CAIRPTGGQETQYF,TGTGCCATCAGGCCGACAGGGGGGCAAGAGACCCAGTACTTC
.,TRBV3-1,.,TRBJ2-7,CASSQGWAGVHEQYF,TGTGCCAGCAGCCAAGGGTGGGCAGGAGTCCACGAGCAGTACTTC
.,TRBV7-9,.,TRBJ1-1,CASSLDPPGTEAFF,TGTGCCAGCAGCTTAGATCCTCCGGGAACTGAAGCTTTCTTT
.,TRBV11-2,once,TRBJ2-3,CASSLRGASQYF,TGTGCCAGCAGCTTGAGGGGGGCGTCGCAGTATTTT
TRBD2,TRBV7-2,once,TRBJ2-1,CASSFSGLASNEQFF,TGTGCCAGCAGCTTTTCAGGACTAGCAAGCAATGAGCAGTTCTTC
.,TRBV20-1,.,TRBJ1-3,CSATGNTGNTIYF,TGCAGTGCTACAGGGAACACTGGAAACACCATATATTTT